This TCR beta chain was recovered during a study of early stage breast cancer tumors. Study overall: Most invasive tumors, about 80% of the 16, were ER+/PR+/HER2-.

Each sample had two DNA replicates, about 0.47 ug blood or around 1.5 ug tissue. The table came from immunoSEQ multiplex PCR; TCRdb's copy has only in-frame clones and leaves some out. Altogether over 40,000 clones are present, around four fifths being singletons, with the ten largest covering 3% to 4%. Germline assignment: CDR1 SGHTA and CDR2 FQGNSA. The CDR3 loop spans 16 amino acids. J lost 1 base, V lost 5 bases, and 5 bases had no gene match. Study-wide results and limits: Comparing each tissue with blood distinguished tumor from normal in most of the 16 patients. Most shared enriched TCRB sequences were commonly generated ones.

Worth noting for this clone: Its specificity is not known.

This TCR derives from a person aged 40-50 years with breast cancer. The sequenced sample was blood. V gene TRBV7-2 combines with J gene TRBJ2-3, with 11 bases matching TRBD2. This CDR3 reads CASSRRLAGRTDTQYF. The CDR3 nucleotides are TGTGCCAGCAGCCGTCGACTAGCGGGACGCACAGATACGCAGTATTTT.